The 22 T cell receptor beta chains given below trace back to one sample, sequenced in a study of Graves' ophthalmopathy and Graves' hyperthyroidism. The authors amplified TCR beta CDR3 regions, and they did so from RNA transcripts for repertoire sequencing. The first-round RT-PCR employed HTBI primers together with the Qiagen OneStep RT-PCR kit. A multiplex PCR was then performed as the second round. TCRdb re-called the multiplex PCR reads through MiXCR, storing one row per CDR3 protein. The sample has approximately 700,000 distinct CDR3 sequences; roughly 39% are singletons. The source material was peripheral blood. The source of these receptors is an adult man with Graves' ophthalmopathy.

This clonotype was observed at least ten times. The V gene is TRBV20-1, the J gene TRBJ1-1; D is unclear. Germline V lookup: CDR1 DFQATT, CDR2 SNEGSKA (reference sequence). Trimming shortened V by 5 bases and J by 4 bases, and 11 bases separated the two germline ends. This CDR3 has 12 residues. CDR3 in amino acids: CSARWGRTEAFF. Written as DNA, the CDR3 is TGCAGTGCTCGGTGGGGTCGCACTGAAGCTTTCTTT.

As regards this clonotype: A single base separates this from a much larger clone, so it may be a read error. The V call is TRBV20-1, the J call TRBJ2-5; 9 positions agree with TRBD1. The J call may be mistaken, given a closer DNA end match to TRBJ2-7. This CDR3 spans 12 amino acids. Germline assignment: CDR1 DFQATT and CDR2 SNEGSKA (reference sequence). The CDR3 spells CSAGDRDYEQYF. The CDR3 DNA sequence: TGCAGTGCCGGGGACAGGGACTACGAGCAGTACTTC.

This chain links TRBV5-1 with TRBJ2-2; tentative D call: TRBD1 (5 bases). Trimming cost V 4 bases and J 3 bases, with 22 bases left between them. CDR1 and CDR2 (germline): SGHRS, YFSETQ. The CDR3 sequence is 18 residues long. The DNA of the CDR3 is TGCGCCAGCAGCCAAGATACAGGTTGGAACACATACACCGGGGAGCTGTTTTTT. Protein: CASSQDTGWNTYTGELFF.

This clonotype came up many times. The rearrangement links TRBV24-1 to TRBJ2-2; no firm D call. Germline-derived CDR1 and CDR2 are KGHDR and SFDVKD. V was shortened by 5 bases and J by 0 bases, with 6 bases between the two germline ends. The CDR3 extends over 14 amino acids. CDR3 DNA: TGTGCCACCAGTGCCCCTTCGAACACCGGGGAGCTGTTTTTT. This gives the protein CATSAPSNTGELFF.

This clonotype was detected only a few times. The V call is TRBV5-1, the J call TRBJ1-1; D perhaps matches TRBD1 (5 bases). Per germline, CDR1 SGHRS and CDR2 YFSETQ. The CDR3 runs 16 residues. V lost 0 bases and J 1 base, leaving 13 bases between the germline ends. CDR3 coding DNA: TGCGCCAGCAGCTTGGTTGGCAGGACAAAGAACACTGAAGCTTTCTTT. Translated, it gives CASSLVGRTKNTEAFF.

The chain recombines TRBV29-1 with TRBJ1-1; a weak D match, TRBD1 (5 bases). CDR1 is SQVTM, CDR2 ANQGSEA, per germline. Deletions cut 5 bases from V and 4 bases from J, with 11 bases between. The CDR3 loop spans 12 amino acids. CDR3 loop: CSVTVGLTEAFF. As DNA, the CDR3 is TGCAGCGTTACCGTGGGACTCACTGAAGCTTTCTTT.

This clonotype was counted between two and nine times. This chain connects TRBV19 to TRBJ2-2; 8 bases are a match to TRBD2. The CDR3 runs to 14 residues. Germline CDR1 reads LNHDA; CDR2 reads SQIVND (reference sequence). Trimming took 8 bases from V and 6 from J; bases not matched to a gene: 8. The CDR3 sequence is CASQNGGAPGELFF. CDR3 DNA: TGTGCCAGTCAGAACGGGGGGGCCCCCGGGGAGCTGTTTTTT. Filled out from reference TRBV19 and TRBJ2-2, the complete variable domain reads DGGITQSPKYLFRKEGQNVTLSCEQNLNHDAMYWYRQDPGQGLRLIYYSQIVNDFQKGDIAEGYSVSREKKESFPLTVTSAQKNPTAFYLCASQNGGAPGELFFGEGSRLTVL.

The chain employs TRBV12-3 or TRBV12-4 and TRBJ2-7; the D gene is possibly TRBD1 (5 bases). Trimming stripped 5 bases from V and 2 bases from J, with 13 bases between. CDR3 length: 14 amino acids. DNA of the CDR3: TGTGCCAGCAGTCCGAGCAGGGTCACCTACGAGCAGTACTTC. This translates into CASSPSRVTYEQYF.

This clonotype was recorded many times. This sequence joins TRBV24-1 and TRBJ1-1; TRBD1 aligns across 7 bases. Germline values: CDR1 KGHDR, CDR2 SFDVKD. V was clipped by 3 bases and J by 6 bases; unmatched bases: 15. The CDR3 extends over 17 amino acids. For the CDR3, the DNA is TGTGCCACCAGTGATCCCGGACAGGCCGGGTCGAGGGCTGAAGCTTTCTTT. Its protein product is CATSDPGQAGSRAEAFF.

This clonotype was counted many times. The chain employs TRBV5-5 and TRBJ1-5, with D perhaps TRBD1 (6 bases). The CDR3 consists of 14 residues. V lost 4 bases and J 5 bases, leaving 13 bases between the germline ends. Germline assignment: CDR1 SGHKS and CDR2 YYEKEE (reference sequence). The CDR3 nucleotides read TGTGCCAGCAGCCCCGGGACAATCGATCAGCCCCAGCATTTT. Protein sequence: CASSPGTIDQPQHF.

The CDR3 bases are TGTGCCAGCTCACCGGTAGACAGAACGTCGACCTACGAGCAGTACTTC. As protein: CASSPVDRTSTYEQYF. The gene calls are TRBV12-3 or TRBV12-4 and TRBJ2-7, with D perhaps matching TRBD1 (5 bases). The CDR3 extends over 16 amino acids. Trimming removed 8 bases at V and 2 bases at J, with 22 bases between.

This clonotype was seen once. The chain carries TRBV28 and TRBJ1-1; D is perhaps TRBD1 (6 bases). V lost 6 bases, J lost 3 bases, and 20 bases lay in between. This CDR3 contains 16 residues. Germline V gene data show CDR1 as MDHEN and CDR2 as SYDVKM. The CDR3 nucleotides are TGTGCCAGCAGCCTAGGGGGGGCCAGAATCGACACTGAAGCTTTCTTT. Residues: CASSLGGARIDTEAFF.

The sample holds many counts of this clonotype. J is TRBJ2-2 and V is TRBV12-3 or TRBV12-4; no reliable D call. This CDR3 has 14 amino acids. Between the trimmed V and J ends, which lost 3 bases and 2 bases, there was a span of 7 bases. Here the CDR3 DNA reads TGTGCCAGCAGTTTGTGGGTTAACACCGGGGAGCTGTTTTTT. This sequence encodes CASSLWVNTGELFF.

As regards this clonotype: Being one base from a much bigger clone, this may be a read error. J is TRBJ1-2 and V is TRBV7-2; 7 bases line up with TRBD1. The CDR3 runs 15 residues. Germline V gene lookup returns CDR1 SGHTA and CDR2 FQGNSA. CDR3 sequence: CASSHGQVSNYGCTF. CDR3 nucleotide sequence: TGTGCCAGCAGCCATGGACAGGTTTCTAACTATGGCTGCACCTTC.

V is TRBV19 and J is TRBJ2-2, with D perhaps matching TRBD1 (6 bases). The CDR3 consists of 14 residues. Germline CDR1 and CDR2: LNHDA and SQIVND (reference sequence). V was trimmed by 5 bases and J by 4 bases, leaving 11 bases between them. The CDR3 spells CASSYQGSTGELFF. Here the CDR3 DNA reads TGTGCCAGTAGTTATCAGGGGAGCACCGGGGAGCTGTTTTTT.

The genes are TRBV7-8 and TRBJ1-5; 10 bases line up with TRBD1. CDR3 length equals 15 residues. The V gene's germline CDR1 is SGHVS and CDR2 FQNEAQ. V shed 5 bases, J shed 6 bases, and the junction held 7 bases outside the gene matches. The CDR3 DNA reads TGTGCCAGCAGCACCCGGGACAGGGGCAGTCAGCCCCAGCATTTT. Translating gives CASSTRDRGSQPQHF.

The chain carries TRBV5-6 and TRBJ1-6; 8 positions match TRBD1. The V and J ends lost 4 bases and 2 bases, in that order; junction bases with no gene match: 5. Germline CDR1 SGHDT, CDR2 YYEEEE. This CDR3 contains 16 residues. The chain's CDR3 is CASSTGGVTYNSPLHF. The CDR3 bases are TGTGCCAGCAGCACAGGGGGTGTAACCTATAATTCACCCCTCCACTTT.

This clonotype was counted between two and nine times. This chain links TRBV5-1 with TRBJ1-4, with TRBD1 matching 12 bases. The junction had 2 bases not matched to a gene; V was cut back by 0 bases and J by 5 bases. In germline, CDR1 is SGHRS, CDR2 YFSETQ. The CDR3 contains 16 residues. CDR3 sequence (DNA): TGCGCCAGCAGCTTGGAAGGGACAGGGGGCAATGAAAAACTGTTTTTT. Amino acids: CASSLEGTGGNEKLFF.

There are many counts of this clonotype. The rearrangement links TRBV7-9 to TRBJ2-7; 8 positions agree with TRBD1. V dropped 2 bases and J dropped 6; count of bases not matched to a gene: 12. Germline-derived CDR1 and CDR2 are SEHNR and FQNEAQ (reference sequence). The CDR3 contains 16 residues. The chain's CDR3 is CASSLPPGQATGEQYF. The CDR3 DNA follows: TGTGCCAGCAGCTTACCTCCGGGACAGGCGACGGGCGAGCAGTACTTC.

The rearrangement uses TRBV7-4 and TRBJ2-5, with D possibly TRBD1 on 6 matching bases. CDR3 length: 14 amino acids. V shed 4 bases and J shed 5 bases, with 14 bases lying between them. The germline gives CDR1 SGHVT, CDR2 SQSDAQ. This CDR3 reads CASSSQGWRETQYF. In nucleotides, the CDR3 is TGTGCCAGCAGCTCCCAGGGGTGGCGGGAGACCCAGTACTTC. Full variable domain (missing parts from reference TRBV7-4 and TRBJ2-5): GAGVSQSPRYKVAKRGRDVALRCDSISGHVTLYWYRQTLGQGSEVLTYSQSDAQRDKSGRPSGRFSAERPERSVSTLKIQRTEQGDSAVYLCASSSQGWRETQYFGPGTRLLVL.

CDR3 nucleotides: TGTGCCAGCAGCTACGAGACAGGGGGCACCGGGGAGCTGTTTTTT. It translates to CASSYETGGTGELFF. The chain links TRBV7-2 to TRBJ2-2, with 9 bases that match TRBD1. In germline, CDR1 is SGHTA, CDR2 FQGNSA. The CDR3 extends over 15 amino acids. Unmatched junction bases numbered 4, after V lost 4 bases and J lost 4 bases.

This clonotype was seen more than once but under ten times. V usage is TRBV4-3 and J usage is TRBJ1-1; D remains ambiguous. V dropped 1 base and J dropped 5 bases, with 17 bases sitting between them. The CDR3 contains 16 residues. Per germline, CDR1 LGHNA and CDR2 YSLEER. The CDR3 DNA is TGCGCCAGCAGCCAAGTGTTAGGAGTTCCTCGAACTGAAGCTTTCTTT. Translating it yields CASSQVLGVPRTEAFF.